Below, 2 T cell receptor beta chains from the same sample are listed, as sequenced in a study of T cell repertoires in cytomegalovirus infection. No antigen is known for these receptors. A single record per CDR3 protein comes from TCRdb applying MiXCR to the reads. This table has hundreds of thousands of distinct CDR3 sequences, roughly a third appearing once. Sequences were derived from cultured PBMCs, sampled from culture after CMV antigen stimulation. The source of these receptors is a human donor in good health (CMV status not recorded). Some clones in this sample may be carry-over from other donors' samples.

This clonotype was detected many times. The DNA of the CDR3 is TGTGCCAGCAGACGTACCGGGACAGGGGGAGGTGGTTCACCCCTCCACTTT. As protein: CASRRTGTGGGGSPLHF. The chain uses TRBV7-8 and TRBJ1-6, with 11 bases lining up with TRBD1. CDR1 and CDR2 (germline): SGHVS, FQNEAQ. V shed 6 bases and J 9 bases; nucleotides not matched to a gene: 13. The CDR3 consists of 17 residues.

This clonotype was recorded a few times. The chain uses TRBV12-3 or TRBV12-4 and TRBJ2-3, with 7 bases matching TRBD2. J lost 2 bases, V lost 6 bases, and 8 bases had no gene match. The CDR3 is made up of 15 amino acids. The CDR3 sequence: CASSRSGTFTDTQYF. The CDR3 bases are TGTGCCAGCAGCCGGAGCGGGACCTTCACAGATACGCAGTATTTT.